This TCR beta chain was sequenced in a study of T cells after yellow fever vaccination. Turning to this clonotype: A much larger clonotype is one base distant, so this may be a read error.

The CDR3 covers 13 residues. V lost 3 bases and J 5 bases, leaving 7 bases between the germline ends. MiXCR, applied by TCRdb to the 5' RACE reads, yields one record per CDR3 protein. Of about 69,000 distinct CDR3 sequences listed, under 6.5% are singletons. The starting material was CD4+ T cells sorted from PBMCs, obtained approximately 15 days after the first yellow fever vaccination. The sequence was obtained from a man younger than 30 who received the YFV17D yellow fever vaccine. The V gene is TRBV12-3 or TRBV12-4, the J gene TRBJ2-2; D not resolved. The CDR3 sequence: CASSFTETGELFF. Written as DNA, the CDR3 is TGTGCCAGCAGTTTCACAGAAACCGGGGAGCTGTTTTTT.